Reported below is one TCR beta chain. Antigen specificity is unknown. V gave up 3 bases and J gave up 4 bases, with 9 bases separating them. This CDR3 contains 13 residues. Per the germline V gene, CDR1 is MNHEY and CDR2 is SMNVEV (reference sequence). This record belongs to a study of graft-versus-host responses after intestinal transplantation. Profiled with immunoSEQ multiplex PCR; TCRdb holds only in-frame clones, not every one. The sample has 88,000 or so clones, roughly nine tenths seen once. The origin of this receptor is a human donor who received an intestinal transplant. The chain carries TRBV27 and TRBJ1-1; D not resolved. Sample: unstimulated CD4+ T cells sorted from spleen or lymph node cells, taken before intestinal transplant. CDR3 loop: CASSLGVGTEAFF. DNA of the CDR3: TGTGCCAGCAGTTTGGGCGTAGGCACTGAAGCTTTCTTT.